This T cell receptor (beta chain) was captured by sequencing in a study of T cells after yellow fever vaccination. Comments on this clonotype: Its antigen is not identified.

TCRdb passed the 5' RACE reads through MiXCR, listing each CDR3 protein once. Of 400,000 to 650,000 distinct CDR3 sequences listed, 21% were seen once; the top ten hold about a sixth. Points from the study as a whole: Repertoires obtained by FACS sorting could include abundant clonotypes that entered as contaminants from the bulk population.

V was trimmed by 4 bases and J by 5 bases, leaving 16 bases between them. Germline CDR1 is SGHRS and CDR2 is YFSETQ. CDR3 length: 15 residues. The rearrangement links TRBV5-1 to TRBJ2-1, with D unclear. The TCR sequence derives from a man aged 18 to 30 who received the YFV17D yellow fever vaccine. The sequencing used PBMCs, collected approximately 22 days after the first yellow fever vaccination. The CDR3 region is CASSTRPRSDNEQFF. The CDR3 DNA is TGCGCCAGCAGCACAAGACCGAGGTCGGACAATGAGCAGTTCTTC.